This T cell receptor beta chain emerged from a study of cytotoxic CD8 clonotypes in ibrutinib-treated CLL. The overall study: Partial responses numbered about 25 and complete responses 2; after a median approximately 70 months, roughly 15 stayed remitted and roughly twelve progressed.

TCRdb's table, derived via immunoSEQ multiplex PCR, lists solely in-frame clones and lacks some. The table lists about 63,000 clones, 71% of them singletons, with 43% in the top ten. General observations from the study: Once treatment began, public clonotypes, which were uncommon, contracted or stayed stable.

With respect to this clone: Its cognate antigen is unknown.

There are 13 residues in the CDR3. Germline V gives CDR1 SNHLY, CDR2 FYNNEI. V was pared by 11 bases and J by 2 bases, with 16 bases between. The receptor's source is a human donor with chronic lymphocytic leukemia. Material: PBMCs, obtained after 12 months of ibrutinib treatment. The chain employs TRBV2 and TRBJ2-7; a possible D gene is TRBD1 (6 bases). The CDR3 is CAGRQAVTYEQYF. The CDR3 nucleotides are TGTGCCGGAAGACAGGCTGTTACCTACGAGCAGTACTTC.